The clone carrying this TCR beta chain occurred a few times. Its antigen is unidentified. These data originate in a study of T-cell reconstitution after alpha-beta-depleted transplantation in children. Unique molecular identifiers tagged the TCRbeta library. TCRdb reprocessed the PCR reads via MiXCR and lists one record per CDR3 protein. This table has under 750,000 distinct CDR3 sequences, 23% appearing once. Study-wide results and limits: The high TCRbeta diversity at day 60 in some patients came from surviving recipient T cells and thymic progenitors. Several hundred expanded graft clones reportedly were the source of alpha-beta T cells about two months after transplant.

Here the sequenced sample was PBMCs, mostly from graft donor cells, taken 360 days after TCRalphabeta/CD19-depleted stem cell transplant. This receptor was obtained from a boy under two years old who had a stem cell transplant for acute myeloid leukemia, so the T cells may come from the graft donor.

The CDR3 nucleotides are TGTGCCAGCAGTCCCGAAACAGCGATAACCCTGGGAGGCAATCAGCCCCAGCATTTT. It codes for CASSPETAITLGGNQPQHF. The genes are TRBV6-1 and TRBJ1-5; D not certain. Germline V gene lookup returns CDR1 MNHNS and CDR2 SASEGT. This CDR3 is 19 amino acids long. V was trimmed by 5 bases and J by 2 bases, leaving 25 bases between them.